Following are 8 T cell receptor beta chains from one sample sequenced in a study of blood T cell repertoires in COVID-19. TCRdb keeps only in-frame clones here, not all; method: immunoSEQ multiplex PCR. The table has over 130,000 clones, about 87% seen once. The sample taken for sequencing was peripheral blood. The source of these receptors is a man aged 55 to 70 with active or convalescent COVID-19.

In DNA form, the CDR3 reads TGTGCCAGCAGTCGAGTAGCGGCTTACACAGATACGCAGTATTTT. Its protein product is CASSRVAAYTDTQYF. V is TRBV28 and J is TRBJ2-3, with D possibly TRBD2 on 6 matching bases. Trimming left V 5 bases short and J 2 bases short, with 14 bases between. Germline values: CDR1 MDHEN, CDR2 SYDVKM. The CDR3 length is 15 residues.

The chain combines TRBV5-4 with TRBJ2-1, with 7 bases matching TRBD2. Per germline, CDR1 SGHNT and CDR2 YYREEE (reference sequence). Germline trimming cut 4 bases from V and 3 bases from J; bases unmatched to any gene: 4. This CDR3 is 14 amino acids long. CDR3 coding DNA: TGTGCCAGCAGCCGCACTAGCGACTACAATGAGCAGTTCTTC. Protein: CASSRTSDYNEQFF.

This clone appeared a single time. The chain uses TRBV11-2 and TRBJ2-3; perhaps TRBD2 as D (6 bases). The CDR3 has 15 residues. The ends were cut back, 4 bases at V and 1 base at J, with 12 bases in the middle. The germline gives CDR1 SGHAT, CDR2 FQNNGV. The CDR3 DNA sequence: TGTGCCAGCAGCTGGCGGGGCAGGGGCACAGATACGCAGTATTTT. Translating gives CASSWRGRGTDTQYF. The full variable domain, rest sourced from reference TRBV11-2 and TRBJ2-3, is EAGVAQSPRYKIIEKRQSVAFWCNPISGHATLYWYQQILGQGPKLLIQFQNNGVVDDSQLPKDRFSAERLKGVDSTLKIQPAKLEDSAVYLCASSWRGRGTDTQYFGPGTRLTVL.

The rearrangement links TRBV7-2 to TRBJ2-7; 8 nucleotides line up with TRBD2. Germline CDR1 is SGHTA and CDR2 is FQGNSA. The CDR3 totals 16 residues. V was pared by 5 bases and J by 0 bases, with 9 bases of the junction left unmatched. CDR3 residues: CASSTSSGSVSYEQYF. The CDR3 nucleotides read TGTGCCAGCAGCACCTCGAGCGGGAGTGTCTCCTACGAGCAGTACTTC.

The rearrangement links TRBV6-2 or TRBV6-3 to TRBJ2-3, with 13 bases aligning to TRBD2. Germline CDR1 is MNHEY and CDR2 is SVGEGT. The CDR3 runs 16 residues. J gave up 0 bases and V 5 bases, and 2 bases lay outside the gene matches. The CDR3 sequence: CASSPGLAGSTDTQYF. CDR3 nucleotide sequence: TGTGCCAGCAGTCCGGGACTAGCGGGGAGCACAGATACGCAGTATTTT.

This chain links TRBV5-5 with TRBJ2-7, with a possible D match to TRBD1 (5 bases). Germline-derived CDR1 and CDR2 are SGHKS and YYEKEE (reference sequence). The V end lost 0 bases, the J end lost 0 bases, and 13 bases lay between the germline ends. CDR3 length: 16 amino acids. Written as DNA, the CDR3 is TGTGCCAGCAGCTTGGCCGGCCAGGGCTTCTCCTACGAGCAGTACTTC. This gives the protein CASSLAGQGFSYEQYF.

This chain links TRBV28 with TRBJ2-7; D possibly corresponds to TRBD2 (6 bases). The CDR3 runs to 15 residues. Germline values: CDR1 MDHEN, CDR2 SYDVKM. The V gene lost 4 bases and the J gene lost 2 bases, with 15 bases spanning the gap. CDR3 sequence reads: CASSWTGLATYEQYF. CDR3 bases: TGTGCCAGCAGTTGGACGGGACTGGCTACCTACGAGCAGTACTTC.

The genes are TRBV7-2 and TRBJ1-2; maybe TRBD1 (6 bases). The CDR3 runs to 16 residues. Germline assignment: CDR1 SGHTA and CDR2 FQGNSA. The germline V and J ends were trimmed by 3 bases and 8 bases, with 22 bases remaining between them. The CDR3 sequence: CASSFSADSSLQGYTF. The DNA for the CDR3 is TGTGCCAGCAGCTTCTCGGCGGACAGCTCATTGCAGGGCTACACCTTC.